These T cell receptor beta chains were read from a single sample in a study of identical twins. One entry per CDR3 protein, called by TCRdb with MiXCR from the 5' RACE reads. The sample carries about 700,000 distinct CDR3 sequences, around 5.7% recorded once. The sequencing sample was made of naive T cells sorted from blood. These receptors all stem from a man aged 18-30 years in good health. The CDR3 runs from the conserved cysteine through the conserved F or W. Each record gives: CDR3 DNA, CDR3 protein, J gene, clone size, D gene, V gene. D genes are given only for firm matches. Some rows mark clone size as missing; the rest say once, few, many or name a class of expanded clone.

TGTGCCAGCAGATTAACAGAATTTCCTGGAAACACCATATATTTT | CASRLTEFPGNTIYF | TRBJ1-3 | many | - | TRBV6-5
TGCAGTGCTAATCAGGGACTAGCGGGAGCCGAGCAGTACTTC | CSANQGLAGAEQYF | TRBJ2-7 | few | TRBD2 | TRBV20-1
TGCGCCAGCAGCTTGGGGGGGACAGGGGCCTCAAGGAACTATGGCTACACCTTC | CASSLGGTGASRNYGYTF | TRBJ1-2 | few | TRBD1 | TRBV5-1
TGTGCCAGTAGTATTCGGGGGGAACTGAACACTGAAGCTTTCTTT | CASSIRGELNTEAFF | TRBJ1-1 | - | - | TRBV19
TGTGCCAGCAGTTTAGGGACGGTGGACAAAAACATTCAGTACTTC | CASSLGTVDKNIQYF | TRBJ2-4 | - | - | TRBV12-3/TRBV12-4
TGTGCCAGCAGCCAGGAGGGGGGGGCTGATGGCTACACCTTC | CASSQEGGADGYTF | TRBJ1-2 | - | - | TRBV4-2
TGTGCCAGCAGCAGGGGGCCTCCAGGGGTCGGGGCCAACGTCCTGACTTTC | CASSRGPPGVGANVLTF | TRBJ2-6 | few | TRBD1 | TRBV7-2
TGTGCCAGCAGCTTTGCGGGAGTCTACGAGCAGTACTTC | CASSFAGVYEQYF | TRBJ2-7 | many | TRBD2 | TRBV7-9
TGTGCCACCAGTGGGGGACTAGCGGGAGTCCAAGAGACCCAGTACTTC | CATSGGLAGVQETQYF | TRBJ2-5 | few | TRBD2 | TRBV24-1
TGTGCCAGCAGCTTAGCGGGACTAGCTAATGAGCAGTTCTTC | CASSLAGLANEQFF | TRBJ2-1 | many | TRBD2 | TRBV7-9
TGCGCCAGCACCCTCAGGGGAGGCACAGATACGCAGTATTTT | CASTLRGGTDTQYF | TRBJ2-3 | - | - | TRBV5-1
TGCGCCAGCAGCAGTGGACTAGCGGGAGCCCCCACAGATACGCAGTATTTT | CASSSGLAGAPTDTQYF | TRBJ2-3 | - | TRBD2 | TRBV5-1
TGTGCCAGCACCGGACTAGCGGGAGGTAATGAGCAGTTCTTC | CASTGLAGGNEQFF | TRBJ2-1 | many | TRBD2 | TRBV2
TGTGCCATTATATTTAGCTCCTACAATGAGCAGTTCTTC | CAIIFSSYNEQFF | TRBJ2-1 | - | - | TRBV7-9
TGCGCCAGCAGCCAAAGGAGACTAGCGGGTTCAGATACGCAGTATTTT | CASSQRRLAGSDTQYF | TRBJ2-3 | many | TRBD2 | TRBV4-3
TGCAGCGTTCTTAGGGACTATGGAAAAGAGACCCAGTACTTC | CSVLRDYGKETQYF | TRBJ2-5 | many | TRBD2 | TRBV29-1
TGTGCCAGCACCGGACTCGCGGGGGGGAGGGGCTCCTACAATGAGCAGTTCTTC | CASTGLAGGRGSYNEQFF | TRBJ2-1 | many | TRBD2 | TRBV11-1
TGTGCCATCAGTGAGTCGGGGGGGCCGCGGGAGGGCCGAACCTACAATGAGCAGTTCTTC | CAISESGGPREGRTYNEQFF | TRBJ2-1 | many | TRBD2 | TRBV10-3
TGTGCCATCAGTGACCCCCCTAGCGGGACTTACAATGAGCAGTTCTTC | CAISDPPSGTYNEQFF | TRBJ2-1 | - | TRBD2 | TRBV10-3
TGTGCCACCAGTGATCCGGGACAGCCCTACGAGCAGTACTTC | CATSDPGQPYEQYF | TRBJ2-7 | many | TRBD1 | TRBV24-1
TGTGCCAGCAGTGAGGCGGGGGGGACGGATAATTCACCCCTCCACTTT | CASSEAGGTDNSPLHF | TRBJ1-6 | - | - | TRBV6-4
TGTGCCACCAGTGACTACATGACTAGCGGGAATGTAGATACGCAGTATTTT | CATSDYMTSGNVDTQYF | TRBJ2-3 | - | TRBD2 | TRBV24-1
TGCAGTGCTAGAGAGGAAGACAGGGCTGAAGCTTTCTTT | CSAREEDRAEAFF | TRBJ1-1 | few | TRBD1 | TRBV20-1
TGTGCCAGCAGCCAGGGACAGGGCCTCTACAATGAGCAGTTCTTC | CASSQGQGLYNEQFF | TRBJ2-1 | many | TRBD1 | TRBV9
TGTGCCAGCAGTGAAAACTTAGGGGGAAAAGAGACCCAGTACTTC | CASSENLGGKETQYF | TRBJ2-5 | - | - | TRBV6-1
TGTGCCAGCAGCCAAGCTACGGGGGTTTTTGGTGAGCAGTTCTTC | CASSQATGVFGEQFF | TRBJ2-1 | - | - | TRBV14
TGCAGTGCCCCTGGACAGGGGACTGAAGCTTTCTTT | CSAPGQGTEAFF | TRBJ1-1 | many | TRBD1 | TRBV20-1
TGTGCCAGCAGTACCTACAGGGACCAAGAGACCCAGTACTTC | CASSTYRDQETQYF | TRBJ2-5 | many | - | TRBV12-3/TRBV12-4
TGCAGCGTTGGTTCGAGGTTGGAGACCCAGTACTTC | CSVGSRLETQYF | TRBJ2-5 | - | - | TRBV29-1
TGTGCCAGCAGTTACGGCACGGGTTATGGCAATGAGCAGTTCTTC | CASSYGTGYGNEQFF | TRBJ2-1 | many | - | TRBV6-2/TRBV6-3
TGTGCCAGCAGTTTGGGGACTCGTACCTACGAGCAGTACTTC | CASSLGTRTYEQYF | TRBJ2-7 | many | - | TRBV12-3/TRBV12-4
TGCGCCAGCAGCCGTCCAGCGGGAGAAGGAGGGCAGTTCTTC | CASSRPAGEGGQFF | TRBJ2-1 | few | TRBD2 | TRBV5-1
TGTGCCAGCACCCCTCTACCCATCGGGACAACTTTAAAGGAGCAGTACTTC | CASTPLPIGTTLKEQYF | TRBJ2-7 | few | - | TRBV27
TGCAGTGCCCCAGAAGGACCGGGGAGGGGCTACACCTTC | CSAPEGPGRGYTF | TRBJ1-2 | - | - | TRBV20-1
TGTGCCAGCAGCAGCGGGACTCTCAATGAGCAGTTCTTC | CASSSGTLNEQFF | TRBJ2-1 | many | TRBD2 | TRBV7-2
TGTGCCAGCACGCGGGGATGGGGCACTGAAGCTTTCTTT | CASTRGWGTEAFF | TRBJ1-1 | many | - | TRBV12-3/TRBV12-4
TGTGCCAGCAGACAGGGAGATCAGCCCCAGCATTTT | CASRQGDQPQHF | TRBJ1-5 | many | TRBD1 | TRBV10-3
TGCGCCAGCAGCTTGGAGGCCGGGGCCCCAAATCAGCCCCAGCATTTT | CASSLEAGAPNQPQHF | TRBJ1-5 | many | - | TRBV5-1
TGTGCCTGGAGCCCAACTCCGGGGACAATCGAGACCCAGTACTTC | CAWSPTPGTIETQYF | TRBJ2-5 | - | - | TRBV30
TGTGCCAGCAGCTTATGGATCAATGAGCAGTTCTTC | CASSLWINEQFF | TRBJ2-1 | many | - | TRBV7-2
TGTGCCTGCCCCGGACTAAACTACAATGAGCAGTTCTTC | CACPGLNYNEQFF | TRBJ2-1 | - | - | TRBV30
TGTGCCAGCAGCCAAGATCGATCTAGCGGGAGGAATGAGCAGTTCTTC | CASSQDRSSGRNEQFF | TRBJ2-1 | few | TRBD2 | TRBV4-2
TGTGCCAGCACCTTTGGGAGCAAGGAGGCTTTCTTT | CASTFGSKEAFF | TRBJ1-1 | many | - | TRBV12-3/TRBV12-4
TGTGCCAGCAGCCCAATTAGCGGGAGTGTTTCCGAGCAGTTCTTC | CASSPISGSVSEQFF | TRBJ2-1 | - | TRBD2 | TRBV14
TGTGCCAGCGTAATGGCGGATACGCAGTATTTT | CASVMADTQYF | TRBJ2-3 | many | - | TRBV5-6
TGTGCCAGCAGCTTTGCTGTTCCGGAGACCCAGTACTTC | CASSFAVPETQYF | TRBJ2-5 | few | - | TRBV7-2
TGTGCCAGCAGTTACTCGTCAGGGGGCTACGAGCAGTACTTC | CASSYSSGGYEQYF | TRBJ2-7 | many | TRBD1 | TRBV6-5
TGTGCCAGCAGTTCTAGGTCAGCTGGGGCCAACGTCCTGACTTTC | CASSSRSAGANVLTF | TRBJ2-6 | few | - | TRBV6-5
TGCAGCGTTGCCCCGCAGGGGGCCCACGAGCAGTACTTC | CSVAPQGAHEQYF | TRBJ2-7 | - | TRBD1 | TRBV29-1
TGTGCCAGCAGTTTATCGGTCCGGGACAGGGAAACAGTTAGGGTGGCTTTCTTT | CASSLSVRDRETVRVAFF | TRBJ1-1 | many | TRBD1 | TRBV27
TGTGCCAGCAGCCACCAAGGGACTAGCGGGAGATACGAGCAGTACTTC | CASSHQGTSGRYEQYF | TRBJ2-7 | - | TRBD2 | TRBV3-1
TGTGCCATCAGTGAAATGGGGACAGGGAGCCATCAGCCCCAGCATTTT | CAISEMGTGSHQPQHF | TRBJ1-5 | many | TRBD1 | TRBV10-3
TGCAGCGTCCGGACTAGCGGGATCGCCACAGATACGCAGTATTTT | CSVRTSGIATDTQYF | TRBJ2-3 | - | TRBD2 | TRBV29-1
TGCAGTGCTAGAGATTTTGAAGAGACCCAGTACTTC | CSARDFEETQYF | TRBJ2-5 | many | - | TRBV20-1
TGTGCCAGCCTACAGGGATTTCACCAAGAGACCCAGTACTTC | CASLQGFHQETQYF | TRBJ2-5 | - | - | TRBV7-9
TGCAGTGCTAGTAGTCGGCGGGCCTACTCCGGGGAGCTGTTTTTT | CSASSRRAYSGELFF | TRBJ2-2 | few | - | TRBV20-1
TGTGCCAGCACGGCTAACTTCTACGAGCAGTACTTC | CASTANFYEQYF | TRBJ2-7 | few | - | TRBV28
TGTGCCATCAGTGGGACCGGGGGCTACACCTTC | CAISGTGGYTF | TRBJ1-2 | few | - | TRBV10-3
TGTGCCAGTCATAGCGGACTCAACTACGAGCAGTACTTC | CASHSGLNYEQYF | TRBJ2-7 | few | - | TRBV25-1
TGTGCCAGTGGCCAAGGGGCCATGCAGCCCCAGCATTTT | CASGQGAMQPQHF | TRBJ1-5 | many | - | TRBV6-1